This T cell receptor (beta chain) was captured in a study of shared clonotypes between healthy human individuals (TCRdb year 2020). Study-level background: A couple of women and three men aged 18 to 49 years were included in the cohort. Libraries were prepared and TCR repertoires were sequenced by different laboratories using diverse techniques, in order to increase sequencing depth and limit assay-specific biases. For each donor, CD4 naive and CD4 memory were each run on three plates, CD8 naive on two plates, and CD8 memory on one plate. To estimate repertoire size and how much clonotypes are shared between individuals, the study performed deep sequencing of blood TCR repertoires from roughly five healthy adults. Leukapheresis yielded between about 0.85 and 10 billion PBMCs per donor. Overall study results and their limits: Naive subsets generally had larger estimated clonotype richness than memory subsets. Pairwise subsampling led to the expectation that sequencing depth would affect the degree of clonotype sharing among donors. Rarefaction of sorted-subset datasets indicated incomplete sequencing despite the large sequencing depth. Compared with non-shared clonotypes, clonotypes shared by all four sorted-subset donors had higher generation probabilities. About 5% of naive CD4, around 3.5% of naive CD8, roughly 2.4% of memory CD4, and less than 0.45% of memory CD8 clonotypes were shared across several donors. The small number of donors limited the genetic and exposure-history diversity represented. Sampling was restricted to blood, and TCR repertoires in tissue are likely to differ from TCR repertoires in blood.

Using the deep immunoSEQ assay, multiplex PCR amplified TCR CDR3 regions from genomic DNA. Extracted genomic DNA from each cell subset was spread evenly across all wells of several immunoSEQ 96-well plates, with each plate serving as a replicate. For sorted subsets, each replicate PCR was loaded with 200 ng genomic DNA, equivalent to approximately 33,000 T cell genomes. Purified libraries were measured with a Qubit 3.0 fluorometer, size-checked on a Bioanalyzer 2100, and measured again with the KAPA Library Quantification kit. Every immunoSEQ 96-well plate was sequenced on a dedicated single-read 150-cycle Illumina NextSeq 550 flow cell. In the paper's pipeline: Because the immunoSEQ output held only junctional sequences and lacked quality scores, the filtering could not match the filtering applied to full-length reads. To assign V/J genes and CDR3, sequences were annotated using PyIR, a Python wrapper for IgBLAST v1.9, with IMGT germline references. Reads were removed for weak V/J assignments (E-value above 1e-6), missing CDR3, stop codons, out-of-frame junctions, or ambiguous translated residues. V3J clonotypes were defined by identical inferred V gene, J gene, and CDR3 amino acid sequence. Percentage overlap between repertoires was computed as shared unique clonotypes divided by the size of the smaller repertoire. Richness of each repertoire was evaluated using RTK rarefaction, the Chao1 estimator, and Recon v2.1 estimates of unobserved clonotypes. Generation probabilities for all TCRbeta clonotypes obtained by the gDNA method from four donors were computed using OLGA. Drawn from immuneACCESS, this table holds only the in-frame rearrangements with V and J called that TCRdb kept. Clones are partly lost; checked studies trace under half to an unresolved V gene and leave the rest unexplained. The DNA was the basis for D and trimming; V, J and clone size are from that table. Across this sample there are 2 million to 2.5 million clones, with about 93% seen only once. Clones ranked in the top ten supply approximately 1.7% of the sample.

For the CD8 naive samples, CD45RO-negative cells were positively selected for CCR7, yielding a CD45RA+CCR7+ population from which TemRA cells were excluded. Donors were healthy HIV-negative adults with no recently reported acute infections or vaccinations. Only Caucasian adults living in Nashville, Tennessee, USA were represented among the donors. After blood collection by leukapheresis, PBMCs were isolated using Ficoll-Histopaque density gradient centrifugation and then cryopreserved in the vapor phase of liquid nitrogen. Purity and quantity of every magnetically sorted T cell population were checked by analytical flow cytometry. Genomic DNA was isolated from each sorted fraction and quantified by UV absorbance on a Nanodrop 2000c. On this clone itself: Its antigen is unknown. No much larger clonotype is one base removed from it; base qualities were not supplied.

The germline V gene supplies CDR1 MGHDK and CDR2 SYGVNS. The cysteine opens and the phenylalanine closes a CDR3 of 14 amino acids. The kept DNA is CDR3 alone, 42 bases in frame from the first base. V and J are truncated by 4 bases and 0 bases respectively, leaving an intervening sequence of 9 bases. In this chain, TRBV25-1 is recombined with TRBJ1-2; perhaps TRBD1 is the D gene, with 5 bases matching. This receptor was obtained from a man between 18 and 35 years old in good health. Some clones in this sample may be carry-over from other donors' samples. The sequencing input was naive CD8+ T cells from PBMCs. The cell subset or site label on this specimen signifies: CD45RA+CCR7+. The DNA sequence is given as TGTGCCAGCAGTGTCGGGGGAACTAACTATGGCTACACCTTC. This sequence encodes CASSVGGTNYGYTF.